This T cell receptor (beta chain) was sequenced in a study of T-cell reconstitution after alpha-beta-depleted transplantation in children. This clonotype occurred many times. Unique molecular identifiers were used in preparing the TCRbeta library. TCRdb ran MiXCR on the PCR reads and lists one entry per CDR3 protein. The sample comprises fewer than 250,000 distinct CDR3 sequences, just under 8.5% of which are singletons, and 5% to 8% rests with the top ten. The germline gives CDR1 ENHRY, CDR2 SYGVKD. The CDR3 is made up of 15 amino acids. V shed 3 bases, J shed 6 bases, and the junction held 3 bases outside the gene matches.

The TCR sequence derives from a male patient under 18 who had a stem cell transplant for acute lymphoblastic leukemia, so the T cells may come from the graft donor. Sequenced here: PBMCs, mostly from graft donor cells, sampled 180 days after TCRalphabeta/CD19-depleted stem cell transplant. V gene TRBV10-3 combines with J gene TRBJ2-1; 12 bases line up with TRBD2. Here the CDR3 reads CAISDRLAGVNEQFF. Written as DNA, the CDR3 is TGTGCCATCAGTGATCGACTAGCGGGGGTCAATGAGCAGTTCTTC.